This T cell receptor beta chain was captured by sequencing in a study of T cells in Graves' hyperthyroidism and ophthalmopathy. General study points: Ophthalmopathy stood apart from stable hyperthyroidism in a 13 V-J model.

Ophthalmopathy patients had moderate-to-severe active disease, CAS ≥3, NOSPECS ≥4, and disease duration under 3 months. The CDR3 extends over 18 amino acids. The J segment lost 5 bases and the V segment lost 3 bases, leaving 15 bases of the junction unmatched. Germline V gene sequence: CDR1 DFQATT, CDR2 SNEGSKA (reference sequence). Template material for amplifying TCR beta CDR3 regions consisted of RNA transcripts. The HTBI primer set drove a first-round RT-PCR of the TCR CDR3. Each CDR3 protein gets one entry after TCRdb re-called the multiplex PCR reads with MiXCR. The table has nearly 600,000 distinct CDR3 sequences, 14% seen once. In regard to this clonotype: Its antigen is unknown.

The sample taken for sequencing was blood. V gene TRBV20-1 combines with J gene TRBJ2-4, with 11 bases identical to TRBD2. The TCR originated in a woman in her late teens or twenties with Graves' ophthalmopathy. Written as DNA, the CDR3 is TGCAGTGCTAGTACTTTCCTAACTAGCGGGAGAGTTGAAAACATTCAGTACTTC. Residues: CSASTFLTSGRVENIQYF.